A selection of T cell receptor beta chains follows, all from one sample in a study of blood T cell repertoires in COVID-19. TCRdb's copy holds only in-frame clones and misses some; the assay was immunoSEQ multiplex PCR. The sample lists tens of thousands of clones, nearly 90% occurring once. Sequencing input: peripheral blood. The receptors were gathered from a woman older than 75 with acute or convalescent COVID-19. Each CDR3 is given with its conserved first and last residue. The D gene is left open where the match is weak. Expanded clones are given a class, and other clones once, few, many or no size at all.

V gene	D gene	J gene	clone size	CDR3 protein	CDR3 DNA
TRBV3-1/TRBV3-2	-	TRBJ2-7	-	CASSQVGGEQYF	TGTGCCAGCAGCCAAGTGGGAGGTGAGCAGTACTTC
TRBV2	-	TRBJ2-2	-	CASKGAPNTGELFF	TGTGCCAGCAAAGGGGCGCCGAACACCGGGGAGCTGTTTTTT
TRBV20-1	-	TRBJ1-1	-	CSATRETEAFF	TGCAGTGCTACACGGGAAACTGAAGCTTTCTTT
TRBV7-9	TRBD1	TRBJ2-1	-	CASRWTGDSEQFF	TGTGCCAGCAGATGGACAGGGGACAGTGAGCAGTTCTTC
TRBV28	-	TRBJ1-5	-	CASSFLGGQPQHF	TGTGCCAGCAGTTTCCTGGGGGGTCAGCCCCAGCATTTT
TRBV5-6	TRBD1	TRBJ2-7	-	CASSLPGTDYEQYF	TGTGCCAGCAGCTTGCCCGGGACAGACTACGAGCAGTACTTC
TRBV30	TRBD2	TRBJ2-5	-	CAWRRLAAQETQYF	TGTGCCTGGAGAAGACTAGCAGCCCAAGAGACCCAGTACTTC
TRBV27	TRBD1	TRBJ2-5	-	CASSHQGAETQYF	TGTGCCAGCAGTCATCAGGGGGCTGAGACCCAGTACTTC
TRBV11-2	-	TRBJ2-3	-	CASSLEFYGRGKNSTDTQYF	TGTGCCAGCAGCTTAGAGTTTTACGGGAGAGGTAAGAATTCCACAGATACGCAGTATTTT
TRBV5-1	TRBD1	TRBJ1-2	-	CASSLAGTGSPVNYGYTF	TGCGCCAGCAGCTTGGCCGGGACAGGGTCCCCCGTTAACTATGGCTACACCTTC
TRBV5-1	-	TRBJ1-3	-	CASSPYLQGNTIYF	TGCGCCAGCAGCCCTTACCTACAGGGAAACACCATATATTTT
TRBV19	-	TRBJ1-1	-	CASSIGTVPSAFF	TGTGCCAGTAGTATAGGGACAGTTCCTTCCGCTTTCTTT
TRBV5-1	TRBD1	TRBJ1-5	few	CASGSTGDVGQPQHF	TGCGCCAGCGGATCCACAGGGGACGTTGGTCAGCCCCAGCATTTT
TRBV11-2	-	TRBJ1-2	-	CASTDDLHGGLSGYTF	TGTGCCAGCACCGACGACCTTCACGGGGGACTATCGGGATACACCTTC
TRBV5-5	-	TRBJ2-1	-	CASSMGLYNEQFF	TGTGCCAGCAGCATGGGACTTTACAATGAGCAGTTCTTC
TRBV12-5	TRBD2	TRBJ2-3	-	CASALGSGRFSDTQYF	TGTGCTAGTGCCCTGGGCAGCGGGAGGTTTTCAGATACGCAGTATTTT
TRBV18	-	TRBJ1-2	-	CASSTDKYGYTF	TGTGCCAGCTCAACCGACAAGTATGGCTACACCTTC
TRBV6-2/TRBV6-3	TRBD2	TRBJ2-5	once	CASSYRVASGRPQETQYF	TGTGCCAGCAGTTACAGGGTCGCTAGCGGGAGGCCACAAGAGACCCAGTACTTC
TRBV6-6	TRBD1	TRBJ1-1	-	CASSPTGGDTEAFF	TGTGCCAGCAGCCCGACAGGGGGAGACACTGAAGCTTTCTTT
TRBV15	TRBD1	TRBJ1-1	-	CATSRDWGQGDTEAFF	TGTGCCACCAGCAGAGATTGGGGACAGGGGGACACTGAAGCTTTCTTT
TRBV12-3/TRBV12-4	-	TRBJ1-5	-	CASSLTDQPQHF	TGTGCCAGCAGTTTAACAGATCAGCCCCAGCATTTT
TRBV21-1	-	TRBJ1-1	-	CASSKGDREGRNTEAFF	TGTGCCAGCAGCAAAGGGGACAGGGAGGGCCGGAACACTGAAGCTTTCTTT
TRBV7-2	-	TRBJ2-4	-	CASSLVRPLQYF	TGTGCCAGCAGCTTAGTCAGGCCCCTTCAGTACTTC
TRBV27	TRBD2	TRBJ2-1	-	CASSLWLTSGQDHNEQFF	TGTGCCAGCAGTTTATGGCTGACTAGCGGCCAAGACCACAATGAGCAGTTCTTC
TRBV9	TRBD1	TRBJ2-5	-	CASSSQGTPQETQYF	TGTGCCAGCAGCTCACAGGGGACACCCCAAGAGACCCAGTACTTC
TRBV4-1	TRBD2	TRBJ2-1	-	CASSQTRGVAGNYNEQFF	TGCGCCAGCAGCCAAACCCGGGGAGTAGCGGGGAACTACAATGAGCAGTTCTTC
TRBV6-6	TRBD1	TRBJ2-1	-	CASSYKGTGDNEQFF	TGTGCCAGCAGTTACAAAGGGACAGGGGACAATGAGCAGTTCTTC
TRBV4-3	TRBD2	TRBJ2-3	-	CASSRGTSGTDTQYF	TGCGCCAGCAGCCGGGGGACTAGCGGCACAGATACGCAGTATTTT
TRBV24-1	TRBD2	TRBJ2-3	once	CATSDPSGRVGTDTQYF	TGTGCCACCAGTGATCCTAGCGGGAGGGTGGGCACAGATACGCAGTATTTT
TRBV5-1	-	TRBJ2-3	few	CASSDIQGTDTQYF	TGCGCCAGCAGCGACATACAGGGCACAGATACGCAGTATTTT
TRBV5-1	-	TRBJ2-2	-	CASSLIQGGGELFF	TGCGCCAGCAGCTTGATCCAGGGGGGCGGGGAGCTGTTTTTT
TRBV20-1	-	TRBJ2-5	once	CSAAYETQYF	TGCAGTGCTGCGTACGAGACCCAGTACTTC
TRBV11-3	-	TRBJ2-2	-	CASSLDHSNTGELFF	TGTGCCAGCAGCTTAGACCACTCGAACACCGGGGAGCTGTTTTTT
TRBV5-1	TRBD1	TRBJ1-1	-	CASSLQGETEAFF	TGCGCCAGCAGCTTACAGGGGGAGACTGAAGCTTTCTTT
TRBV30	-	TRBJ2-2	-	CAWSVPGARAGELFF	TGTGCCTGGAGTGTACCAGGGGCCCGGGCCGGGGAGCTGTTTTTT
TRBV24-1	TRBD2	TRBJ2-1	-	CASTSGRGDEQFF	TGTGCCAGTACTAGCGGGAGGGGAGATGAGCAGTTCTTC
TRBV27	-	TRBJ2-7	once	CASSPPIGVPYEQYF	TGTGCCAGCAGTCCACCCATAGGGGTGCCCTACGAGCAGTACTTC
TRBV29-1	-	TRBJ2-1	few	CSVRGRADEQFF	TGCAGCGTAAGGGGGAGGGCCGATGAGCAGTTCTTC
TRBV4-3	-	TRBJ2-5	-	CASSQGGSSKETQYF	TGCGCCAGCAGCCAAGGGGGCTCTTCCAAAGAGACCCAGTACTTC
TRBV7-2	TRBD1	TRBJ2-2	once	CASSPRTGFTGELFF	TGTGCCAGCAGCCCCAGGACAGGGTTCACCGGGGAGCTGTTTTTT
TRBV12-5	-	TRBJ1-2	-	CASGLRAGGYGYTF	TGTGCTAGTGGTTTGAGGGCGGGAGGCTATGGCTACACCTTC
TRBV19	TRBD1	TRBJ1-2	-	CASRATGELRGYTF	TGTGCCAGTAGGGCAACAGGGGAACTTCGTGGCTACACCTTC
TRBV18	-	TRBJ2-7	once	CASSPNRNYEQYF	TGTGCCAGCTCACCAAACAGAAACTACGAGCAGTACTTC
TRBV6-2/TRBV6-3	-	TRBJ1-1	-	CASSYNTLNTEAFF	TGTGCCAGCAGTTACAACACCCTGAACACTGAAGCTTTCTTT
TRBV6-5	-	TRBJ1-3	-	CASSRGLKSGNTIYF	TGTGCCAGCAGCCGTGGACTGAAATCTGGAAACACCATATATTTT
TRBV24-1	-	TRBJ2-2	-	CATSGGAGLNTGELFF	TGTGCCACCAGTGGAGGTGCAGGACTTAACACCGGGGAGCTGTTTTTT
TRBV27	TRBD2	TRBJ2-7	-	CASRASGAYEQYF	TGTGCCAGCAGGGCTAGCGGGGCCTACGAGCAGTACTTC
TRBV7-9	-	TRBJ2-5	-	CASSLEAGATQYF	TGTGCCAGCAGCTTAGAAGCGGGCGCCACCCAGTACTTC
TRBV18	-	TRBJ1-1	-	CASSPSGGLNTEAFF	TGTGCCAGCTCACCTAGCGGGGGGCTGAACACTGAAGCTTTCTTT
TRBV11-3	-	TRBJ2-3	-	CASSGGSTDTQYF	TGTGCCAGCAGCGGCGGGTCCACAGATACGCAGTATTTT
TRBV6-4	TRBD2	TRBJ2-3	once	CASSALGQGGPYGDTQYF	TGTGCCAGCAGCGCCCTCGGCCAGGGAGGGCCTTATGGAGATACGCAGTATTTT
TRBV6-5	TRBD1	TRBJ1-5	-	CASSPTGGQNQPQHF	TGTGCCAGCAGCCCGACAGGGGGCCAAAATCAGCCCCAGCATTTT
TRBV4-2	-	TRBJ1-5	-	CASSQERNQPQHF	TGTGCCAGCAGCCAAGAGCGGAATCAGCCCCAGCATTTT
TRBV9	-	TRBJ1-2	-	CASGLAGGGYTF	TGTGCCAGCGGGTTGGCGGGGGGCGGCTACACCTTC
TRBV30	TRBD1	TRBJ1-5	-	CAWENRGSTPQHF	TGTGCCTGGGAAAACAGGGGGTCAACGCCCCAGCATTTT
TRBV9	-	TRBJ1-5	-	CASSVAGANQPQHF	TGTGCCAGCAGCGTAGCAGGGGCCAATCAGCCCCAGCATTTT
TRBV15	-	TRBJ2-7	-	CATSGGAGLQPYEQYF	TGTGCCACCAGCGGAGGGGCCGGTCTCCAACCCTACGAGCAGTACTTC
TRBV5-5	-	TRBJ1-3	-	CASSVTGSNTIYF	TGTGCCAGCAGCGTAACAGGATCGAACACCATATATTTT